This entry describes one T cell receptor (beta chain). Antigen: not known. This entry comes from a study of regulatory T cells in long-lasting Graves disease. Overall study results and limits: Under persistent disease, TRBV28, TRBJ1-2 and TRBJ2-5 were used preferentially.

The CDR3 has 17 residues. Germline V CDR1 and CDR2: SGHRS, YFSETQ. The ends were cut back, 0 bases at V and 0 bases at J, with 15 bases in the middle. Specified time point: persistent/refractory GD, antithyroid drugs over 5 years with positive TRAb. Researchers made the TCR library from RNA that was extracted from PBMCs. American Thyroid Association guidelines served as the basis for diagnosing Graves' disease. Recruitment took place at an endocrinology department in Xi'an, China. CDR3-region Arm-PCR and iRepertoire HTBI primers produced the TCR beta libraries. Via MiXCR, TCRdb re-called the multiplex PCR reads, giving one row per CDR3 protein. This sample has some 440,000 distinct CDR3 sequences, with under 25% found just once.

This TCR was sampled from a female donor with Graves disease. V and J are TRBV5-1 and TRBJ1-2; perhaps TRBD1 as D (5 bases). The sequenced sample was peripheral blood mononuclear cells (PBMCs), obtained when the disease was refractory, from a patient treated with antithyroid drugs. The CDR3 DNA reads TGCGCCAGCAGCTTGGTAGTTATGGGACCAACTAACTATGGCTACACCTTC. This translates into CASSLVVMGPTNYGYTF.